Following are 11 T cell receptor beta chains from one sample sequenced in a study of blood T cell repertoires in COVID-19. Using immunoSEQ multiplex PCR, the repertoire was profiled, and TCRdb retains in-frame clones only, with some absent. The sample contains some 150,000 clones, roughly 80% of which appear only once. The specimen sequenced was peripheral blood. All receptors come from a man in his sixties with acute or convalescent COVID-19.

The chain couples TRBV4-3 to TRBJ2-6, with TRBD1 matching over 9 bases. V lost 0 bases, J lost 3 bases, and 3 bases stayed unmatched. The CDR3 is 17 residues long. Germline V gives CDR1 LGHNA, CDR2 YSLEER. The CDR3 region has the DNA TGCGCCAGCAGCCAAGAACAGGGGGCATATGGGGCCAACGTCCTGACTTTC. It specifies CASSQEQGAYGANVLTF.

In DNA form, the CDR3 reads TGTGCCAGCAGTGCCGACAGCTACGAGCAGTACTTC. Translating it yields CASSADSYEQYF. The chain links TRBV2 to TRBJ2-7, with a possible D match to TRBD1 (5 bases). V lost 4 bases and J lost 3, with 7 bases in between. Germline V gives CDR1 SNHLY, CDR2 FYNNEI. The CDR3 consists of 12 residues.

This clone was detected once. The chain combines TRBV7-2 with TRBJ2-7, with 9 bases fitting TRBD1. The CDR3 spans 15 residues. The J segment lost 5 bases and the V segment lost 5 bases, leaving 10 bases of the junction unmatched. Germline CDR1 reads SGHTA; CDR2 reads FQGNSA. The CDR3 protein is CASSLTGQGYHEQYF. CDR3 coding DNA: TGTGCCAGCAGCCTTACGGGACAGGGTTACCACGAGCAGTACTTC.

The rearrangement uses TRBV18 and TRBJ2-7; D possibly corresponds to TRBD2 (5 bases). CDR3 length: 15 amino acids. Germline-derived CDR1 and CDR2 are KGHSH and LQKENI. The V end lost 6 bases, the J end lost 3 bases, and 18 bases lay between the germline ends. CDR3 region: CASSRARGSLYEQYF. The CDR3 bases are TGTGCCAGCTCCCGAGCCCGGGGAAGTCTCTACGAGCAGTACTTC.

Written as DNA, the CDR3 is TGTGCCAGTAGTATCGCCACTAGCGGGGGGGCCGCAGATACGCAGTATTTT. Protein sequence: CASSIATSGGAADTQYF. J is TRBJ2-3 and V is TRBV19; 13 bases are a match to TRBD2. Germline V gene data show CDR1 as LNHDA and CDR2 as SQIVND (reference sequence). V was clipped by 3 bases and J by 4 bases; unmatched bases: 7. The CDR3 runs to 17 residues.

The chain joins TRBV6-6 to TRBJ1-2, with TRBD1 matching over 7 bases. This CDR3 has 14 residues. Trimming at V came to 7 bases and at J to 4 bases, leaving 9 bases not matched to a gene. Germline V gives CDR1 MNHNY, CDR2 SVGAGI (reference sequence). The CDR3 is CASNPGQLLYGYTF. The DNA for the CDR3 is TGTGCCAGCAATCCGGGACAGCTGCTCTATGGCTACACCTTC.

The chain joins TRBV5-1 to TRBJ1-4; TRBD1 matches 8 bases. CDR1 and CDR2 from the germline V gene are SGHRS and YFSETQ. V shed 2 bases, J shed 8 bases, and the junction held 8 bases outside the gene matches. This CDR3 comprises 15 residues. CDR3 bases: TGCGCCAGCAGCTTCTCCGGGACAGGTACCGAAAAACTGTTTTTT. This translates into CASSFSGTGTEKLFF.

The chain carries TRBV19 and TRBJ1-2; D not resolved. CDR3 length: 11 residues. From germline, CDR1 is LNHDA and CDR2 SQIVND (reference sequence). The V and J ends lost 8 bases and 8 bases respectively, with 12 bases between them. The CDR3 reads CASGRLGGYTF. In nucleotides, the CDR3 is TGTGCCAGTGGAAGACTTGGGGGCTACACCTTC.

The CDR3 region is CASSPPSGFEAFF. The CDR3 DNA sequence: TGTGCCAGCTCACCACCCTCCGGGTTCGAAGCTTTCTTT. The rearrangement uses TRBV18 and TRBJ1-1; D gene uncertain. CDR1 is KGHSH, CDR2 LQKENI, per germline. The length of the CDR3 is 13 residues. V was shortened by 0 bases and J by 8 bases, with 10 bases between the two germline ends.

The chain is built from TRBV28 and TRBJ2-7; TRBD2 aligns across 7 bases. This CDR3 contains 13 residues. The V segment lost 10 bases and the J segment 3 bases; nucleotides outside the gene matches: 9. Germline V gene sequence: CDR1 MDHEN, CDR2 SYDVKM. CDR3 loop: CAMRSGTLYEQYF. CDR3 nucleotide sequence: TGTGCCATGAGGAGCGGGACCCTCTACGAGCAGTACTTC.

This clone was seen just once. The chain joins TRBV30 to TRBJ1-4; a possible D gene is TRBD1 (5 bases). V was cut by 5 bases and J by 4 bases, with 17 bases left in between. Germline V gene sequence: CDR1 GTSNPN, CDR2 SVGIG (reference sequence). This CDR3 region has 15 residues. CDR3: CAWGTAGRYNEKLFF. The CDR3, as DNA: TGTGCCTGGGGGACCGCGGGACGGTATAATGAAAAACTGTTTTTT.